A selection of T cell receptor beta chains follows, all from one sample in a study of PD-L1 blockade in urothelial cancer. TCRdb's table, derived via immunoSEQ multiplex PCR, lists solely in-frame clones and lacks some. This sample has about 51,000 clones, with 70% to 90% found just once. The starting material was PBMCs, obtained around atezolizumab (anti-PD-L1) treatment. These receptors originate from a man between 60 and 70 years old with urothelial cancer. CDR3s include the opening cysteine and the closing phenylalanine or tryptophan. The D gene is left open where the match is weak. Some rows have no size entry. The others give once, few or many, or a class for an expanded clone.

abundance: -; d_gene: -; v_gene: TRBV19; j_gene: TRBJ2-1; CDR3nt: TGTGCCAGTAGTATAAAGACCCAGGGTACCGGCTCCAATGAGCAGTTCTTC; CDR3aa: CASSIKTQGTGSNEQFF
abundance: -; d_gene: TRBD2; v_gene: TRBV7-9; j_gene: TRBJ2-1; CDR3nt: TGTGCCAGCAGCCTTAGCGGGGGGCAGTTCTTC; CDR3aa: CASSLSGGQFF
abundance: few; d_gene: -; v_gene: TRBV6-6; j_gene: TRBJ1-2; CDR3nt: TGTGCCAGCAGTACCGCAGGGGCTCGGGCTGGCTACACCTTC; CDR3aa: CASSTAGARAGYTF
abundance: -; d_gene: -; v_gene: TRBV28; j_gene: TRBJ1-5; CDR3nt: TGTGCCAGCAGCTCAACCGGGACACCCGATCAGCCCCAGCATTTT; CDR3aa: CASSSTGTPDQPQHF
abundance: -; d_gene: -; v_gene: TRBV19; j_gene: TRBJ2-4; CDR3nt: TGTGCCAGTACAGGTATCCCCAAAAACATTCAGTACTTC; CDR3aa: CASTGIPKNIQYF
abundance: -; d_gene: -; v_gene: TRBV30; j_gene: TRBJ2-2; CDR3nt: TGTGCCTGGAGAGCTATGAGGGTTCGGGCCGGGGAGCTGTTTTTT; CDR3aa: CAWRAMRVRAGELFF
abundance: -; d_gene: TRBD2; v_gene: TRBV25-1; j_gene: TRBJ2-2; CDR3nt: TGTGCCAGCTCGGTAGCGGGAGGAGCCGGGGAGCTGTTTTTT; CDR3aa: CASSVAGGAGELFF
abundance: -; d_gene: TRBD2; v_gene: TRBV11-3; j_gene: TRBJ2-1; CDR3nt: TGTGCCAGCAGCCTACGGGAAGCGGGGGGCGCCTACAATGAGCAGTTCTTC; CDR3aa: CASSLREAGGAYNEQFF
abundance: -; d_gene: TRBD2; v_gene: TRBV9; j_gene: TRBJ2-7; CDR3nt: TGTGCCAGCAGCGTAGGGACGGGGACTAGCGGGAGGAAACCCTACGAGCAGTACTTC; CDR3aa: CASSVGTGTSGRKPYEQYF
abundance: -; d_gene: -; v_gene: TRBV9; j_gene: TRBJ2-1; CDR3nt: TGTGCCAGCGTTAGGAGGGCTTCGGGGGCCTACAATGAGCAGTTCTTC; CDR3aa: CASVRRASGAYNEQFF
abundance: -; d_gene: -; v_gene: TRBV11-3; j_gene: TRBJ1-2; CDR3nt: TGTGCCAGCAGTCAGGGCCGCGGCTACACCTTC; CDR3aa: CASSQGRGYTF
abundance: once; d_gene: -; v_gene: TRBV6-5; j_gene: TRBJ1-2; CDR3nt: TGTGCCAGCAGTTACCCCGACAGGCGCCATGGCTACACCTTC; CDR3aa: CASSYPDRRHGYTF
abundance: -; d_gene: -; v_gene: TRBV4-3; j_gene: TRBJ1-1; CDR3nt: TGCGCCAGCAGCCAAGTTTGGAGGGGCACTGAAGCTTTCTTT; CDR3aa: CASSQVWRGTEAFF
abundance: -; d_gene: TRBD1; v_gene: TRBV29-1; j_gene: TRBJ1-1; CDR3nt: TGCAGCGTTGAAGAGGACAGGGATAACACTGAAGCTTTCTTT; CDR3aa: CSVEEDRDNTEAFF
abundance: -; d_gene: -; v_gene: TRBV7-9; j_gene: TRBJ2-3; CDR3nt: TGTGCCAGCAGCCATACTAGCCGCACAGATACGCAGTATTTT; CDR3aa: CASSHTSRTDTQYF
abundance: -; d_gene: TRBD1; v_gene: TRBV29-1; j_gene: TRBJ2-7; CDR3nt: TGCAGCGTTTCGAAGGGACAGGTCTACGAGCAGTACTTC; CDR3aa: CSVSKGQVYEQYF
abundance: -; d_gene: -; v_gene: TRBV25-1; j_gene: TRBJ2-6; CDR3nt: TGTGCCAGCGCCGGGACAAACCCTGGGGCCAACGTCCTGACTTTC; CDR3aa: CASAGTNPGANVLTF
abundance: -; d_gene: -; v_gene: TRBV30; j_gene: TRBJ1-2; CDR3nt: TGTGCCTGGAGTTCCTTGCCCCAGGACTATGGCTACACCTTC; CDR3aa: CAWSSLPQDYGYTF
abundance: -; d_gene: TRBD1; v_gene: TRBV5-4; j_gene: TRBJ1-1; CDR3nt: TGTGCCAGCAGCTTGTATGTCGGGACAGGGGTTTACACTGAAGCTTTCTTT; CDR3aa: CASSLYVGTGVYTEAFF
abundance: -; d_gene: -; v_gene: TRBV27; j_gene: TRBJ2-1; CDR3nt: TGTGCCAGCAGTTTATGGACGGGAACCGGAAGAAATGAGCAGTTCTTC; CDR3aa: CASSLWTGTGRNEQFF
abundance: -; d_gene: TRBD1; v_gene: TRBV27; j_gene: TRBJ2-7; CDR3nt: TGTGCCAGCAGTTTAGGACAGGGGGGCACCTACGAGCAGTACTTC; CDR3aa: CASSLGQGGTYEQYF
abundance: -; d_gene: TRBD1; v_gene: TRBV4-3; j_gene: TRBJ2-3; CDR3nt: TGCGCCAGCAGCCCGGCCGGGACAGGGGAAGCGGATACGCAGTATTTT; CDR3aa: CASSPAGTGEADTQYF